The sequence of this T cell receptor (beta chain) was determined in a study of OX40 agonist ivuxolimab in advanced cancers. This CDR3 spans 16 amino acids. Germline V gives CDR1 MDHEN, CDR2 SYDVKM. V was shortened by 2 bases and J by 2 bases, with 14 bases between the two germline ends. TCRdb's table, derived via immunoSEQ multiplex PCR, lists solely in-frame clones and lacks some. The sample holds around 150,000 clones, roughly 92% seen once. This clonotype was sampled from an adult with an advanced solid tumor such as melanoma, head and neck, liver or kidney cancer. The gene calls are TRBV28 and TRBJ2-3; D is unresolved. Sequencing was performed on CD4+ or CD8+ T cells sorted from blood, taken in a trial of the OX40 agonist ivuxolimab. The CDR3, as DNA: TGTGCCAGCAGTTTACGGTGGTTCTTAACCACAGATACGCAGTATTTT. Amino acids: CASSLRWFLTTDTQYF.